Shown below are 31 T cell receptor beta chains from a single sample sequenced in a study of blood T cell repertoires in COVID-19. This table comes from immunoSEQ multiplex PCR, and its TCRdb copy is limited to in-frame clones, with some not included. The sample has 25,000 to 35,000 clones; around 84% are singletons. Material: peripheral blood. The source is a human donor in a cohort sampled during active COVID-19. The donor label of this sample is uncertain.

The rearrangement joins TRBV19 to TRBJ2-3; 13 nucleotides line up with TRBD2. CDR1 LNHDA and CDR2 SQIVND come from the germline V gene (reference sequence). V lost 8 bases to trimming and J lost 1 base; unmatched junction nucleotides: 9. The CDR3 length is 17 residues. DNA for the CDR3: TGTGCCAGTTCCCTCTCGGGGACTAGCGGGGGCACAGATACGCAGTATTTT. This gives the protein CASSLSGTSGGTDTQYF. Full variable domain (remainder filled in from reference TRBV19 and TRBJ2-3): DGGITQSPKYLFRKEGQNVTLSCEQNLNHDAMYWYRQDPGQGLRLIYYSQIVNDFQKGDIAEGYSVSREKKESFPLTVTSAQKNPTAFYLCASSLSGTSGGTDTQYFGPGTRLTVL.

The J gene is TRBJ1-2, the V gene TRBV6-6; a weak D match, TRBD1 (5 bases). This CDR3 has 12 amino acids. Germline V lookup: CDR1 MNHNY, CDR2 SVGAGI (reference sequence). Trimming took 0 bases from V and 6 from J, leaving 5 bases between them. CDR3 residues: CASSYSGDGYTF. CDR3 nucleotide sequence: TGTGCCAGCAGTTACTCAGGGGATGGCTACACCTTC.

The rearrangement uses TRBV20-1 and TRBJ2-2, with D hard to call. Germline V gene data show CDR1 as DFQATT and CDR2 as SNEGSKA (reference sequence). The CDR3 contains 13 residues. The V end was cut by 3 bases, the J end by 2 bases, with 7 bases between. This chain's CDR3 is CSASARNTGELFF. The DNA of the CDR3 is TGCAGTGCTAGTGCCAGAAACACCGGGGAGCTGTTTTTT.

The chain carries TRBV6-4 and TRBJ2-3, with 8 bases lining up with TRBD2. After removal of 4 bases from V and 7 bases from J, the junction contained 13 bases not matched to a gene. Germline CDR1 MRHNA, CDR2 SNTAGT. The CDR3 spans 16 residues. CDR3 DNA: TGTGCCAGCAGTGGAGGGGCGGGAGGTCCCCTCAATACGCAGTATTTT. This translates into CASSGGAGGPLNTQYF.

This chain's CDR3 is CASSQATGTENYGYTF. CDR3 DNA sequence: TGTGCCAGCAGCCAGGCCACCGGGACAGAAAACTATGGCTACACCTTC. The gene calls are TRBV4-2 and TRBJ1-2; 7 nucleotides line up with TRBD1. Germline CDR1 reads LGHNA; CDR2 reads YNFKEQ. The length of the CDR3 is 16 residues. V gave up 3 bases and J gave up 2 bases; unmatched junction bases: 9.

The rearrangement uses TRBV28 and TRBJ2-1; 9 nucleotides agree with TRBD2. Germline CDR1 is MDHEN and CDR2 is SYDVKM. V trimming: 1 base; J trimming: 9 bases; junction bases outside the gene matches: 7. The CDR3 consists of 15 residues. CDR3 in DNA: TGTGCCAGCAGTTTATCGGGTAGCGGGAGAGGTGAGCAGTTCTTC. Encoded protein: CASSLSGSGRGEQFF.

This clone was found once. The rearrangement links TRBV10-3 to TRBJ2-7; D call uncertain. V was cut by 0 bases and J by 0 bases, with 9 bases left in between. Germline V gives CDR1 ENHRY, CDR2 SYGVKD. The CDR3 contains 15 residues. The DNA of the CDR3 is TGTGCCATCAGTGAGTCAACTTCCCCCTCCTACGAGCAGTACTTC. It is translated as CAISESTSPSYEQYF.

For the CDR3, the DNA is TGTGCCAGCAGTTTCCAAGGCCCCGGAGATTCACCCCTCCACTTT. This gives the protein CASSFQGPGDSPLHF. The J gene is TRBJ1-6, the V gene TRBV28; no clear D. CDR3 length equals 15 residues. Trimming pared 3 bases from V and 8 bases from J, leaving 14 bases between. Germline V CDR1 and CDR2: MDHEN, SYDVKM.

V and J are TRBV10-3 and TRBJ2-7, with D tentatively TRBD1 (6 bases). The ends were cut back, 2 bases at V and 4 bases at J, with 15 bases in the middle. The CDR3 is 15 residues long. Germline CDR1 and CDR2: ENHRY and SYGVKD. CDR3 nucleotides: TGTGCCATCAGTGAGGGGACACCGGTGGGGTACGAGCAGTACTTC. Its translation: CAISEGTPVGYEQYF.

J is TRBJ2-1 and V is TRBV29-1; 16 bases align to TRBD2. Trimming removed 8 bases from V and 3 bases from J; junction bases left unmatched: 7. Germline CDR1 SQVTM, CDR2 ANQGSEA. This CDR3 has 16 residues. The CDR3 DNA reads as TGCAGCACCGCCGGGACTAGCGGGAGGGTCTACAATGAGCAGTTCTTC. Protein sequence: CSTAGTSGRVYNEQFF.

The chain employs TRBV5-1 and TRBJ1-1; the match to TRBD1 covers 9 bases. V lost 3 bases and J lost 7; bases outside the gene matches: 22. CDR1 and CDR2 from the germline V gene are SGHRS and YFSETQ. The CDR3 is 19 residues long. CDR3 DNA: TGCGCCAGCAGCTATTTAGGACAGGGGAGGGCTTTGCTATATCGTGAAGCTTTCTTT. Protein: CASSYLGQGRALLYREAFF.

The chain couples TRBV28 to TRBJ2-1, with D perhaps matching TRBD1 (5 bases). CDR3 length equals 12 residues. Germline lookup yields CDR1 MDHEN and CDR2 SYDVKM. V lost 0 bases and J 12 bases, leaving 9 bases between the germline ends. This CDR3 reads CASSLWGRTQFF. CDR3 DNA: TGTGCCAGCAGTTTATGGGGGCGGACGCAGTTCTTC.

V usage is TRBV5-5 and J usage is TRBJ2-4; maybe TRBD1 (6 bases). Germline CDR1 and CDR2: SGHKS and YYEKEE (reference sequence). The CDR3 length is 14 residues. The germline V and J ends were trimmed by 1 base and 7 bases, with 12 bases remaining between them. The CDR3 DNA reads TGTGCCAGCAGCTTGTCACCTACAGGGAACATTCAGTACTTC. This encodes CASSLSPTGNIQYF.

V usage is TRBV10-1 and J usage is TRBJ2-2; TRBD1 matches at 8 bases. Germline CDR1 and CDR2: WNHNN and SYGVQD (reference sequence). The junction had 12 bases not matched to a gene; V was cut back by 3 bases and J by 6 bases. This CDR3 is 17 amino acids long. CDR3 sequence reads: CASSERLRTGKAGELFF. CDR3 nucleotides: TGCGCCAGCAGTGAACGCTTAAGGACAGGGAAGGCCGGGGAGCTGTTTTTT.

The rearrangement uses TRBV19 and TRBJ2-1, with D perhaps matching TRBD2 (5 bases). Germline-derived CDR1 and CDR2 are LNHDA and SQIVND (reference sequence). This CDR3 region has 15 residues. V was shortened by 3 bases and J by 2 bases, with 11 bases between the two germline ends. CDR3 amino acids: CASSMGRQAYNEQFF. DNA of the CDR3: TGTGCCAGTAGTATGGGGAGACAAGCCTACAATGAGCAGTTCTTC. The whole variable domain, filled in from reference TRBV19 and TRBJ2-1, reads DGGITQSPKYLFRKEGQNVTLSCEQNLNHDAMYWYRQDPGQGLRLIYYSQIVNDFQKGDIAEGYSVSREKKESFPLTVTSAQKNPTAFYLCASSMGRQAYNEQFFGPGTRLTVL.

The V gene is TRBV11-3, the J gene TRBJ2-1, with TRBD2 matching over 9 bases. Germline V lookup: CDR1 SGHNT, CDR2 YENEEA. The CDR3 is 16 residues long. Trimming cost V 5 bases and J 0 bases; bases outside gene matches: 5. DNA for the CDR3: TGTGCCAGCAGCGGGCTAGCGGGGAGCTCCTACAATGAGCAGTTCTTC. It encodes CASSGLAGSSYNEQFF.

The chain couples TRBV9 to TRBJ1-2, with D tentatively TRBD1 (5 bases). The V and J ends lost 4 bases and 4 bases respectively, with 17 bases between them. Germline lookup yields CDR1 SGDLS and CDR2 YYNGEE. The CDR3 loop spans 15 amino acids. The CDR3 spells CASSTHRNQGYGYTF. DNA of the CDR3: TGTGCCAGCAGCACCCACAGGAACCAGGGCTATGGCTACACCTTC.

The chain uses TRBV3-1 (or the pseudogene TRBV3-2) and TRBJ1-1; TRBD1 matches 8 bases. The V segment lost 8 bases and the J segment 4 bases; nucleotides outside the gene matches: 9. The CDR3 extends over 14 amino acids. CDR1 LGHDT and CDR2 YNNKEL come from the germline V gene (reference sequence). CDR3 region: CASGQGMGGTEAFF. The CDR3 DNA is TGTGCCAGCGGACAGGGAATGGGTGGCACTGAAGCTTTCTTT.

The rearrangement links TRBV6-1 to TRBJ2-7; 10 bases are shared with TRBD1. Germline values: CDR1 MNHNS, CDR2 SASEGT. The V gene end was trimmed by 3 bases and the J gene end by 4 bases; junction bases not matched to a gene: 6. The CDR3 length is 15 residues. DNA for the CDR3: TGTGCCAGCAGTGATAGAGACAGGGGGCTTTACGAGCAGTACTTC. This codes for CASSDRDRGLYEQYF.

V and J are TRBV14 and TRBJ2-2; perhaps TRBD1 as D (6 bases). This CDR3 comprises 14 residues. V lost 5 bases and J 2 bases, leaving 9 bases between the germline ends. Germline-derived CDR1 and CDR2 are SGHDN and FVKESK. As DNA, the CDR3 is TGTGCCAGCAGCGACAGGATAAACACCGGGGAGCTGTTTTTT. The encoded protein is CASSDRINTGELFF.

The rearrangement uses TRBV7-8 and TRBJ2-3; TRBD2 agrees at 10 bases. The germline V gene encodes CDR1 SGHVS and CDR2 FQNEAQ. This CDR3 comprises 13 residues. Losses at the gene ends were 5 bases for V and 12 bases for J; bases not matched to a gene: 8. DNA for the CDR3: TGTGCCAGCAGCCCTGGACTAGCGGAGCTTCAGTATTTT. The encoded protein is CASSPGLAELQYF.

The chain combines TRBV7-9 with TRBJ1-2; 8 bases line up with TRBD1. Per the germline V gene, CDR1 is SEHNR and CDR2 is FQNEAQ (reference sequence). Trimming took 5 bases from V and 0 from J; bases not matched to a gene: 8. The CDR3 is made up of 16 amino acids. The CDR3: CASSHTRQGTNYGYTF. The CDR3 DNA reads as TGTGCCAGCAGCCATACGCGACAGGGGACTAACTATGGCTACACCTTC. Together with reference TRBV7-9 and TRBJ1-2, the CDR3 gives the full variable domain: DTGVSQNPRHKITKRGQNVTFRCDPISEHNRLYWYRQTLGQGPEFLTYFQNEAQLEKSRLLSDRFSAERPKGSFSTLEIQRTEQGDSAMYLCASSHTRQGTNYGYTFGSGTRLTVV.

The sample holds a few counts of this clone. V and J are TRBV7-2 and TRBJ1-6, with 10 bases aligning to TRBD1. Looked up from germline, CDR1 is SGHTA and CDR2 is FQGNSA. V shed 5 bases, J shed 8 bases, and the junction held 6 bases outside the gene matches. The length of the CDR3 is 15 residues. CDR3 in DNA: TGTGCCAGCAGCGTACTGGGACAGGGGTATTCACCCCTCCACTTT. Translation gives CASSVLGQGYSPLHF.

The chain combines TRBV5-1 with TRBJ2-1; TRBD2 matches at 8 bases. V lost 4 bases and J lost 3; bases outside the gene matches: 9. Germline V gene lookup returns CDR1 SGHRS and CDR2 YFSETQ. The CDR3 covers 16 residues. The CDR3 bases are TGCGCCAGCAGCCCCGAAGCGGGAGAATACTACAATGAGCAGTTCTTC. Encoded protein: CASSPEAGEYYNEQFF.

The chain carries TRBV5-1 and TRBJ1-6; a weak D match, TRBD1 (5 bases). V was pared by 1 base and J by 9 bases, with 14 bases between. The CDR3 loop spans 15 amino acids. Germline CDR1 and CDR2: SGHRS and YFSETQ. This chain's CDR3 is CASSLNRDWGSPLHF. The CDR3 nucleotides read TGCGCCAGCAGCTTGAACCGGGACTGGGGTTCACCCCTCCACTTT.

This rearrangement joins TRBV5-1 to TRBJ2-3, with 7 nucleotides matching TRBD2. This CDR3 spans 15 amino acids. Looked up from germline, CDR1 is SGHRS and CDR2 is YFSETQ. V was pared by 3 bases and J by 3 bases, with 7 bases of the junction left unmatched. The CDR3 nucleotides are TGCGCCAGCAGCTATCGGGGGGTCGTAACAGATACGCAGTATTTT. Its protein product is CASSYRGVVTDTQYF. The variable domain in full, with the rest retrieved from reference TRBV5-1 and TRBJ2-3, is KAGVTQTPRYLIKTRGQQVTLSCSPISGHRSVSWYQQTPGQGLQFLFEYFSETQRNKGNFPGRFSGRQFSNSRSEMNVSTLELGDSALYLCASSYRGVVTDTQYFGPGTRLTVL.

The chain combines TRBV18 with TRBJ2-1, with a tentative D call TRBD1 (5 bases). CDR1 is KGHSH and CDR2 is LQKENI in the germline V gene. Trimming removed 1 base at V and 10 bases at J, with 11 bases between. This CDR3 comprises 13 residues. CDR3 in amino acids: CASSPRQGREQFF. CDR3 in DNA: TGTGCCAGCTCACCACGGCAGGGTCGGGAGCAGTTCTTC. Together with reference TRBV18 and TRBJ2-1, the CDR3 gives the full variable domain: NAGVMQNPRHLVRRRGQEARLRCSPMKGHSHVYWYRQLPEEGLKFMVYLQKENIIDESGMPKERFSAEFPKEGPSILRIQQVVRGDSAAYFCASSPRQGREQFFGPGTRLTVL.

As DNA, the CDR3 is TGTGCCAGCAGCCCCTCGGGGAATGGCTACACCTTC. It yields the protein CASSPSGNGYTF. V is TRBV6-6 and J is TRBJ1-2, with no clear D. Germline V gene lookup returns CDR1 MNHNY and CDR2 SVGAGI (reference sequence). This CDR3 contains 12 residues. With 6 bases removed from V and 6 bases from J, the gap between germline ends came to 11 bases.

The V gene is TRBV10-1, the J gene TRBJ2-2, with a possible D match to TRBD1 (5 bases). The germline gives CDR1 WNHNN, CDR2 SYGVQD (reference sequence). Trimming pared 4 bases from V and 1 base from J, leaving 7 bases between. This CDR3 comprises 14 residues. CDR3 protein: CASSGQKNTGELFF. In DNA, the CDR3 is TGCGCCAGCAGTGGACAGAAGAACACCGGGGAGCTGTTTTTT.

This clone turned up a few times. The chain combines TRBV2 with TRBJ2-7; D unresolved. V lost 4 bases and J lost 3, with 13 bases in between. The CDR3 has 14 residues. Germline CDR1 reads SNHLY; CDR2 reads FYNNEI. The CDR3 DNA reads TGTGCCAGCAGTGTTCGGCAGGCCGTCTACGAGCAGTACTTC. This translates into CASSVRQAVYEQYF.

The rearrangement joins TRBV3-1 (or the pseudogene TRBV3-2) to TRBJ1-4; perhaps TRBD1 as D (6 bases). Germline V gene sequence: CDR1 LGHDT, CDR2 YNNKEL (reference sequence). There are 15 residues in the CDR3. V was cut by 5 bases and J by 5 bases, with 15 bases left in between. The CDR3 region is CASSGQTDTNEKLFF. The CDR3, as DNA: TGTGCCAGCAGCGGACAGACGGACACAAATGAAAAACTGTTTTTT.